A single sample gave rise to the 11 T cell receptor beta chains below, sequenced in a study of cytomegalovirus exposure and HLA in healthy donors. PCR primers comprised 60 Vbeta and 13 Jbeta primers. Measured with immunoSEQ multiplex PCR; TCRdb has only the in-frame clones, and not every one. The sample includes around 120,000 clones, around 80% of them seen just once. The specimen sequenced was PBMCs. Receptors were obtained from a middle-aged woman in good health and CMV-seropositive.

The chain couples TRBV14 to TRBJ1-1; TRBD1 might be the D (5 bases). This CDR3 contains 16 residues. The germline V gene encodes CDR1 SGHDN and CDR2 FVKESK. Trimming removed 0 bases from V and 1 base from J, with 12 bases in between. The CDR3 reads CASSQEMGLWNTEAFF. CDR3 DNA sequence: TGTGCCAGCAGCCAAGAAATGGGACTGTGGAACACTGAAGCTTTCTTT.

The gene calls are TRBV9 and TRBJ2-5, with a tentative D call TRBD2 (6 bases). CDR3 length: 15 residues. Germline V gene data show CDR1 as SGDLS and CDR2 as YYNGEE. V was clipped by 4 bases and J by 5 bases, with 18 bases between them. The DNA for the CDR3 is TGTGCCAGCAGCACGGGACTTACGCCCGGGGAGACCCAGTACTTC. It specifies CASSTGLTPGETQYF.

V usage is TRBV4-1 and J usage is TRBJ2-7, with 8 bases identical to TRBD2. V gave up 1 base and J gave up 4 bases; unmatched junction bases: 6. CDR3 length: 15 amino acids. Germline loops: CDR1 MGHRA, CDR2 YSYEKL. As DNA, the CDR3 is TGCGCCAGCAGCCAAGGTCGCGGGGGGTCGTACGAGCAGTACTTC. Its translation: CASSQGRGGSYEQYF.

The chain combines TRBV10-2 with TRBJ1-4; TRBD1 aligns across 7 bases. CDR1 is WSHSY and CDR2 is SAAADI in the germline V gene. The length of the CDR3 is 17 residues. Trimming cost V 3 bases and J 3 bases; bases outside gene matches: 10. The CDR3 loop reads CASSEGRGGTANEKLFF. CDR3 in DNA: TGCGCCAGCAGTGAAGGCAGGGGCGGGACAGCTAATGAAAAACTGTTTTTT.

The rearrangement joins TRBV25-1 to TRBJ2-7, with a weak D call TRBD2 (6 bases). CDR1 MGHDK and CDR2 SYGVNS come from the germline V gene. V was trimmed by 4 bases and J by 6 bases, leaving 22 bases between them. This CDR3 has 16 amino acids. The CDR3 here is CASSGPGTRGISEQYF. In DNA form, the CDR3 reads TGTGCCAGCAGTGGTCCCGGGACTCGTGGGATCTCCGAGCAGTACTTC.

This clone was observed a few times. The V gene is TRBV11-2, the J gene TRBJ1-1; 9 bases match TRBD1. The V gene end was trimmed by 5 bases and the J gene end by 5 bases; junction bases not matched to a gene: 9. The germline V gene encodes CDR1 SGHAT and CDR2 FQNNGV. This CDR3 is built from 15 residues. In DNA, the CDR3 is TGTGCCAGCAGCGGGTCACAGGGGGCTTTAACTGAAGCTTTCTTT. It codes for CASSGSQGALTEAFF.

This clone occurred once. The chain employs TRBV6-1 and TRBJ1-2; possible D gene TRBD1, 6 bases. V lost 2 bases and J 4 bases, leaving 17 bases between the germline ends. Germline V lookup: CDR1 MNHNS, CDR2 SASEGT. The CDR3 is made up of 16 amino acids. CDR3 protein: CASSEYGTSKGYGYTF. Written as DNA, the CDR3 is TGTGCCAGCAGTGAATACGGGACATCGAAGGGCTATGGCTACACCTTC.

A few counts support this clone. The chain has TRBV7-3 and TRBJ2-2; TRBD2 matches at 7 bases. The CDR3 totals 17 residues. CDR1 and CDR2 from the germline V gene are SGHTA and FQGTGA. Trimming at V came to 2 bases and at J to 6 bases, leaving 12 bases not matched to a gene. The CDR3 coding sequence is TGTGCCAGCAGCTTATTGGGGCCCGGGACTACCTCCGGGGAGCTGTTTTTT. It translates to CASSLLGPGTTSGELFF. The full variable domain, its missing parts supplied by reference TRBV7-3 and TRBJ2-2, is GAGVSQTPSNKVTEKGKYVELRCDPISGHTALYWYRQSLGQGPEFLIYFQGTGAADDSGLPNDRFFAVRPEGSVSTLKIQRTERGDSAVYLCASSLLGPGTTSGELFFGEGSRLTVL.

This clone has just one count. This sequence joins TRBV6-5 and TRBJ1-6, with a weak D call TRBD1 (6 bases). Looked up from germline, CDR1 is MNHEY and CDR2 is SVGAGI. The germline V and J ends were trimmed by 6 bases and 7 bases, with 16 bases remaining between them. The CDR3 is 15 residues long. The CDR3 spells CASRQGWTANSPLHF. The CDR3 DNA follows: TGTGCCAGCAGACAGGGCTGGACAGCCAATTCACCCCTCCACTTT.

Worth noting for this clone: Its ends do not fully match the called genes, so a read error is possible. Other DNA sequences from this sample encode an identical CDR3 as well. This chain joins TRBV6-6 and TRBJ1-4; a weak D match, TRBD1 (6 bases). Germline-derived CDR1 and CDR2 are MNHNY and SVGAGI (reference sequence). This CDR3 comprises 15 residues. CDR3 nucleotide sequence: TGTGCCAGCAGTTCCCACAGGGTTGCATATGAAAAGCTGTTTTTT. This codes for CASSSHRVAYEKLFF.

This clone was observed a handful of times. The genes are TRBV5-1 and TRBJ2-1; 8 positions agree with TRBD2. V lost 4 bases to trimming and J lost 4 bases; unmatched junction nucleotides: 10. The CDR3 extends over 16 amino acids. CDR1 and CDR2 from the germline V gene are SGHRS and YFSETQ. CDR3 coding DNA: TGCGCCAGCAGCCAACACGCGGCGGGGGGATACAATGAGCAGTTCTTC. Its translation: CASSQHAAGGYNEQFF.